Listed below are T cell receptor beta chains from one sample, sequenced in a study of Graves' ophthalmopathy and Graves' hyperthyroidism. MiXCR was run by TCRdb on the multiplex PCR reads, yielding one entry per CDR3 protein. The table has under 250,000 distinct CDR3 sequences, around 30% seen once; the top ten hold about 8.2%. The sample was peripheral blood. These receptors were obtained from a man aged 45-65 years with Graves' ophthalmopathy. Both conserved end residues are part of each CDR3.

15,TRBV11-2,CASSPPGAQSYEQYF
13,TRBV12-3/TRBV12-4,CASRERFGTEAFF
17,TRBV11-2,CASSPRGASSTKNIQYF
13,TRBV7-6,CASSGGTGGGYTF
13,TRBV6-1,CASSQALQETQYF
14,TRBV6-1,CASRSGQGGQPQHF
16,TRBV10-3,CAISEGGPSSGNTIYF
14,TRBV29-1,CSVSGTGGSYEQYF
11,TRBV6-1,CASSEDQPQHF
13,TRBV12-3/TRBV12-4,CASSLRDNQPQHF
15,TRBV15,CATSRDGEGSGELFF
15,TRBV28,CASSFYFVGQETQYF
17,TRBV12-3/TRBV12-4,CASSLGLAGVKGREQYF
18,TRBV6-2/TRBV6-3,CASSYSRAQGRLNYGYTF
13,TRBV28,CASSLGQPGGQYF
15,TRBV28,CASSLTEGDTDTQYF
14,TRBV20-1,CSARVGGLNTEAFF
14,TRBV6-2/TRBV6-3,CASSYSPMNTEAFF
14,TRBV7-2,CASSLTTGDTEAFF
15,TRBV5-1,CASSLASGISYEQYF
14,TRBV24-1,CATSDPLQGAEAFF